The 5 T cell receptor beta chains given below trace back to one sample, sequenced in a study of spatial heterogeneity in lung cancer. Study conclusions and caveats: Tumor mutation counts were tracked by expanded intratumoral alpha and beta TCR counts.

The time point denotes: sample taken at primary tumor resection. These TCRs are of unknown antigen specificity. TCRdb reanalysed the 5' RACE reads using MiXCR and keeps one entry per CDR3 protein. The repertoire holds 3,200 or so distinct CDR3 sequences, roughly 6.1% seen once, with around 14% in the top ten. This material consisted of lung tumor tissue, taken at surgery. These receptors were taken from a male donor with early-stage non-small cell lung cancer.

By share of the sample, this clonotype is medium-sized. The genes are TRBV15 and TRBJ2-1; D gene unclear. The germline V gene encodes CDR1 LNHNV and CDR2 YYDKDF (reference sequence). This CDR3 has 13 residues. V was clipped by 1 base and J by 6 bases, with 7 bases between them. CDR3 amino acids: CATSRGQLNEQFF. CDR3 nucleotide sequence: TGTGCCACCAGCAGAGGGCAGCTCAATGAGCAGTTCTTC.

This clonotype is classed as medium-sized. The chain is built from TRBV6-5 and TRBJ1-5; 7 nucleotides align to TRBD1. CDR1 and CDR2 (germline): MNHEY, SVGAGI. The CDR3 loop spans 14 amino acids. Germline trimming cut 6 bases from V and 4 bases from J; bases unmatched to any gene: 6. As DNA, the CDR3 is TGTGCCAGCAGACCCGGGACAGCGAATCAGCCCCAGCATTTT. This gives the protein CASRPGTANQPQHF.

This clonotype has ten or more counts. The chain combines TRBV20-1 with TRBJ1-5; D is possibly TRBD1 (5 bases). The CDR3 is 14 residues long. CDR1 DFQATT and CDR2 SNEGSKA come from the germline V gene (reference sequence). Deletions cut 2 bases from V and 1 base from J, with 9 bases between. The CDR3 nucleotides are TGCAGTGCTAGATCGGACACCAGCAATCAGCCCCAGCATTTT. Translated, it gives CSARSDTSNQPQHF.

This sequence joins TRBV29-1 and TRBJ1-3, with D perhaps matching TRBD1 (5 bases). The CDR3 covers 16 residues. Germline V gene lookup returns CDR1 SQVTM and CDR2 ANQGSEA. V was cut by 3 bases and J by 0 bases, with 15 bases left in between. The CDR3 region is CSVDTTRGISGNTIYF. The DNA of the CDR3 is TGCAGCGTTGATACCACGAGGGGTATCTCTGGAAACACCATATATTTT.

This clonotype is classed as medium-sized. The chain carries TRBV4-3 and TRBJ2-7; 15 nucleotides line up with TRBD2. Trimming removed 3 bases from V and 2 bases from J; junction bases left unmatched: 11. CDR3 length: 19 amino acids. Germline lookup yields CDR1 LGHNA and CDR2 YSLEER. The CDR3 spells CASSHRGLAGGLGTYEQYF. CDR3 sequence (DNA): TGCGCCAGCAGCCACAGAGGACTAGCGGGAGGGCTAGGGACCTACGAGCAGTACTTC.